The 3 T cell receptor beta chains given below trace back to one sample, sequenced in a study of T-cell reconstitution after alpha-beta-depleted transplantation in children. Unique molecular identifiers were incorporated into the prepared TCRbeta library. Each CDR3 protein is one row after TCRdb ran MiXCR on the PCR reads. The data contain 100,000 to 130,000 distinct CDR3 sequences, approximately 6.4% of them seen just once; the ten biggest clones take up roughly 25%. The sample here was PBMCs, mostly from graft donor cells, taken 360 days after TCRalphabeta/CD19-depleted stem cell transplant. The receptors were sampled from a male patient between 2 and 15 years old who had a stem cell transplant for acute lymphoblastic leukemia, so the T cells may come from the graft donor.

Only a few counts were recorded for this clonotype. V and J are TRBV18 and TRBJ2-5; the match to TRBD2 covers 12 bases. CDR1 KGHSH and CDR2 LQKENI come from the germline V gene. V lost 5 bases and J lost 5; bases outside the gene matches: 9. This CDR3 comprises 16 residues. The CDR3 protein is CASSTTSGGPRETQYF. The CDR3 nucleotides are TGTGCCAGCTCAACGACTAGCGGGGGCCCCCGGGAGACCCAGTACTTC.

In its sample, this clonotype was seen a few times. The chain combines TRBV7-3 with TRBJ2-7, with unresolved D. V was trimmed by 5 bases and J by 1 base, leaving 9 bases between them. Germline values: CDR1 SGHTA, CDR2 FQGTGA. This CDR3 has 13 residues. CDR3 residues: CASSIDNSYEQYF. As DNA, the CDR3 is TGTGCCAGCAGCATAGACAATTCCTACGAGCAGTACTTC.

This clonotype has ten or more counts. V usage is TRBV7-2 and J usage is TRBJ2-3; the match to TRBD1 covers 10 bases. The CDR3 covers 15 residues. The V gene end was trimmed by 2 bases and the J gene end by 4 bases; junction bases not matched to a gene: 3. CDR1 and CDR2 from the germline V gene are SGHTA and FQGNSA. CDR3 bases: TGTGCCAGCAGCTTATGGACAGGGGGTGCAGATACGCAGTATTTT. Translation gives CASSLWTGGADTQYF.